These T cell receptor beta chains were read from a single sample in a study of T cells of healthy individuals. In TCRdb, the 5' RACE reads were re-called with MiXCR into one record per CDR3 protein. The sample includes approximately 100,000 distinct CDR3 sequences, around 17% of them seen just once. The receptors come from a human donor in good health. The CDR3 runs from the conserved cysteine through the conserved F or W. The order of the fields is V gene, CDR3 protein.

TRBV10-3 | CAISDGPINSPLHF
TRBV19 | CASSIDEGTRTDTQYF
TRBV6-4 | CASSDSMAGGDEQFF
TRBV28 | CATSSAGTDTQYF
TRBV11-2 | CASSSRGTEAFF
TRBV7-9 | CASTPYPGFETQYF
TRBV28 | CASRSGDKLYEQYF
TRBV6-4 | CASSEASGRGTDTQYF
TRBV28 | CASSLESGRSYNEQFF
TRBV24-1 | CATSDAGEVHTGELFF
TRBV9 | CASSVAGSQTYEQYF
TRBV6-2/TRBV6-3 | CASSYGLSRGETQYF
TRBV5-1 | CASSWGRNSYNSPLHF
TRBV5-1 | CANSLGPREETQYF
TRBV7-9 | CASSRGAGAYEQYF
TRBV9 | CASSVGGMAKNIQYF
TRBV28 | CASSVPGDTQYF
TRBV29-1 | CSVSQLLMNTEAFF
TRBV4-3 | CASSQDSSQPQHF
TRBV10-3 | CAISESNEKLFF
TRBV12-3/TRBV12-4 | CASSFSGTSGGYTDTQYF
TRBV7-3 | CASSPSLGVAGNTIYF
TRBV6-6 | CASHQRASYEQYF
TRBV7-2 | CASSLGLASISQFF
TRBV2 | CASSEVGLAGDTQYF
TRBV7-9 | CASTIGGLYNEQFF
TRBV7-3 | CASSPGGGHTEAFF
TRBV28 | CASSFTSRTLFF
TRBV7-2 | CASSPLAGSSTDTQYF
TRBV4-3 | CASSQVIGAYSNQPQHF
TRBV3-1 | CASSQFIGDTQYF
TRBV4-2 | CASSQMGRRGGNTIYF
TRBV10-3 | CAISDGMPGANVLTF
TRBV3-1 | CASSQMDRAHTEAFF
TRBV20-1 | CSASGGSTDTQYF
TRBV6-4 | CASSAGSTGELFF
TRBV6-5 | CASSYVGKGTDTQYF
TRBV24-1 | CATSVGGGNLYNEQFF
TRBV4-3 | CASSQLNRAPSGYTF
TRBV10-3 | CATFLGGELFF
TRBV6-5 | CASSTGTDTGNQPQHF
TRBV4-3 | CASSLRGAGGQGEQYF
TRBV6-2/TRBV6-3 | CASSYPPDRGYEQYF
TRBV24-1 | CATSEGTGIGNTEAFF
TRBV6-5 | CASTPGGTDTQYF
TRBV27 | CASRGTGRYTF
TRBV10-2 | CASSGAMGTQYF
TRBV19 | CASSMGLAGSYNEQFF
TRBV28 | CASSWDRLADPEQYF
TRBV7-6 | CASSLLAGEPDTQYF
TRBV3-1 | CASSQAGTVNEKLFF
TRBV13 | CASSRDRDRAAKLFF
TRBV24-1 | CATSDYPRFTDTQYF
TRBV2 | CASSVQEDYEQYF
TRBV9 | CASSVPDRGINEQFF
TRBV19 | CASSIDNTGDYGYTF